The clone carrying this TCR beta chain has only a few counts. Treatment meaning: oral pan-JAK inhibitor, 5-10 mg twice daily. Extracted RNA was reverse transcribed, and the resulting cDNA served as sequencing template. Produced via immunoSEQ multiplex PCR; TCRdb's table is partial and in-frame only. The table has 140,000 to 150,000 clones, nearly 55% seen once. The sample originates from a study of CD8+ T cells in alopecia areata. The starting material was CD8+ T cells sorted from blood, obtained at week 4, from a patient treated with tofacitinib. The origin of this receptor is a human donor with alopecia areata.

The CDR3, as DNA: TGTGCCAGCAGCTTCGACAACCAAGAGACCCAGTACTTC. Amino acid sequence: CASSFDNQETQYF. The rearrangement joins TRBV7-9 to TRBJ2-5; D ambiguous. Germline lookup yields CDR1 SEHNR and CDR2 FQNEAQ (reference sequence). The germline V and J ends were trimmed by 3 bases and 0 bases, with 5 bases remaining between them. This CDR3 is built from 13 residues.